This TCR beta chain was captured in a study of blood T cell repertoires in COVID-19. Study summary: Samples representing acute and convalescent COVID-19 were sourced from the United States, Italy and Spain. PBMCs, B-cell-depleted T cells, or T cells were the source of the cDNA or gDNA that made up the material.

Germline V gives CDR1 MDHEN, CDR2 SYDVKM. Between the trimmed V and J ends, which lost 2 bases and 0 bases, there was a span of 12 bases. This CDR3 is 16 amino acids long. Under the authors' procedure: Amplification of reference gene primers provided the estimated nucleated cell counts. Clones were sequenced by immunoSEQ multiplex PCR, and TCRdb holds only the in-frame ones, with some missing. V, J and clone size derive from that table, while D and trimming were established from the DNA sequence. The sample lists 350,000 to 450,000 clones, 85% occurring once. This chain joins TRBV28 and TRBJ2-3, with D perhaps TRBD2 (6 bases). The sequence was obtained from a young woman with acute or convalescent COVID-19. The source material was peripheral blood. The CDR3 DNA follows: TGTGCCAGCAGTTTAGTAGCGGCCTCTAGCACAGATACGCAGTATTTT. Amino acids: CASSLVAASSTDTQYF.